These T cell receptor beta chains were read from a single sample in a study of radiation and T cells in renal cell carcinoma. The method was immunoSEQ multiplex PCR; TCRdb's version includes in-frame clones alone and lacks a portion of them. Among 70,000 to 95,000 clones, over 75% were seen once, and the ten largest hold roughly 6.1%. The material was blood, obtained from a patient whose treatment included radiotherapy and nephrectomy. The receptors here all came from a man aged 55 to 70 with renal cell carcinoma. The CDR3 runs from the conserved cysteine through the conserved F or W. Each record gives: D gene, V gene, clone size, J gene, CDR3 DNA, CDR3 protein. The D gene is left open where the match is weak. Expanded clones are given a class, and other clones once, few, many or no size at all.

.	TRBV2	.	TRBJ2-7	TGTGCCAGCAGTGAAGATCTCTTGGACGAGCAGTACTTC	CASSEDLLDEQYF
TRBD2	TRBV9	.	TRBJ2-2	TGTGCCAGCAGCCCCCGGACTAGCGGATTCGCGAACACCGGGGAGCTGTTTTTT	CASSPRTSGFANTGELFF
TRBD1	TRBV5-1	.	TRBJ1-1	TGCGCCAGCAGCTTGACCGGGACAGCGAACACTGAAGCTTTCTTT	CASSLTGTANTEAFF
.	TRBV5-1	.	TRBJ2-7	TGCGCCAGCAGCTTGGTTCTCGGTTACGAGCAGTACTTC	CASSLVLGYEQYF
.	TRBV10-2	.	TRBJ2-7	TGCGCCAGCAGTGACCCAGGCCTCTCCTACGAGCAGTACTTC	CASSDPGLSYEQYF
.	TRBV5-1	.	TRBJ2-3	TGCGCCAGCAGCTTGAGCGGGAGCACAGATACGCAGTATTTT	CASSLSGSTDTQYF
.	TRBV2	.	TRBJ2-1	TGTGCCAGCAGTGACCGTGGGAGCTCCTACAATGAGCAGTTCTTC	CASSDRGSSYNEQFF
.	TRBV15	few	TRBJ1-2	TGTGCCACCAGCAGAGGGGGCGGAAGGGGTAACTATGGCTACACCTTC	CATSRGGGRGNYGYTF
TRBD1	TRBV28	few	TRBJ1-2	TGTGCCAGCAGACAAGGGGGACAGCTTAACTATGGCTACACCTTC	CASRQGGQLNYGYTF
.	TRBV29-1	.	TRBJ1-4	TGCAGCGTTGCGGGGGGTGAAAAACTGTTTTTT	CSVAGGEKLFF
.	TRBV28	.	TRBJ2-7	TGTGCCAGCAGTTTACCGTTGGGGCTCTACGCTCTCACCTACGAGCAGTACTTC	CASSLPLGLYALTYEQYF
.	TRBV28	.	TRBJ2-3	TGTGCCAGCTACGGGGTCCGCCCGTATTTT	CASYGVRPYF
.	TRBV28	.	TRBJ1-2	TGTGCCAGCAGTTCGCCGAACAGGGTTAACTATGGCTACACCTTC	CASSSPNRVNYGYTF
TRBD1	TRBV7-8	.	TRBJ2-7	TGTGCCAGCAGCTCGACGGGACAGCCCTACGAGCAGTACTTC	CASSSTGQPYEQYF
.	TRBV6-1	once	TRBJ2-7	TGTGCCAGCAGTGACCTCGGCAGGAACTCCTTC	CASSDLGRNSF
.	TRBV5-4	.	TRBJ2-1	TGTGCCAGCAGCTTGTCCCAGGGACTGGGCAATGAGCAGTTCTTC	CASSLSQGLGNEQFF
.	TRBV19	.	TRBJ1-5	TGTGCCAGTAGTATACGGACCTATTATCCCGATCAGCCCCAGCATTTT	CASSIRTYYPDQPQHF
.	TRBV6-5	once	TRBJ2-3	TGTGCCAGCAGTTACTCGAAGGGCAGGGGCACAGATACGCAGTATTTT	CASSYSKGRGTDTQYF
.	TRBV21-1	.	TRBJ2-2	TGTGCCAGCAGCAAAGGGAAGGGCGCGAACACCGGGGAGCTGTTTTTT	CASSKGKGANTGELFF
TRBD1	TRBV28	.	TRBJ2-3	TGTGCCAGTATGCCTACCAGGGGGCTTAGCACAGATACGCAGTATTTT	CASMPTRGLSTDTQYF
.	TRBV6-8	.	TRBJ2-1	TGTGCCAGCAGTTTCATTAGCCCTCAGTACAATGAGCAGTTCTTC	CASSFISPQYNEQFF
.	TRBV4-3	.	TRBJ2-1	TGCGCCAGCAGCCAAGAATTAGTAAATGAGCAGTTCTTC	CASSQELVNEQFF
.	TRBV18	once	TRBJ1-1	TGTGCCAGCTCAGGGGTCGAACGCGTGAACACTGAAGCTTTCTTT	CASSGVERVNTEAFF
.	TRBV7-3	.	TRBJ2-3	TGTGCCAGCAGTCCAATGTCCAGCACAGATACGCAGTATTTT	CASSPMSSTDTQYF
.	TRBV5-1	.	TRBJ2-7	TGCGCCAGCAGCGTAGCGGTCGCAGCCTACGAGCAGTACTTC	CASSVAVAAYEQYF
TRBD1	TRBV10-3	.	TRBJ1-1	TGTGCCATCAGTGCAGGGGGTAGCACTGAAGCTTTCTTT	CAISAGGSTEAFF
TRBD1	TRBV6-5	.	TRBJ1-2	TGTGCCAGCAGTTATAGCGGGACAGGGGGGAGCTACACCTTC	CASSYSGTGGSYTF
TRBD1	TRBV6-1	.	TRBJ2-7	TGTGCCAGCAGTGCTACAGGGGGCAGACACGAGCAGTACTTC	CASSATGGRHEQYF
.	TRBV6-6	.	TRBJ2-7	TGTGCCAGCAGTTACACACTACAGGGCTACGAGCAGTACTTC	CASSYTLQGYEQYF
TRBD2	TRBV7-9	once	TRBJ2-7	TGTGCCAGCAGCTTACGGTCAAGCGGGATCGCCGACGAGCAGTACTTC	CASSLRSSGIADEQYF